The T cell receptor beta chain described here comes from a study of Ad26.COV2.S vaccination and SARS-CoV-2 variants. This CDR3 has 13 residues. V shed 1 base and J 15 bases; nucleotides not matched to a gene: 8. The sample's treatment: around 19 received Ad26.COV2.S at low or high dose, single or two shots; a few received placebo; per-sample allocation not given. Samples came from day 63 after the first vaccine or placebo injection. This Boston cohort included adults aged 18-55 years. Details on this clone: Its matching antigen is unknown.

Measured with immunoSEQ multiplex PCR; TCRdb has only the in-frame clones, and not every one. The data show hundreds of thousands of clones, 83% seen once. Study-wide results and caveats: Researchers reported similar non-spike TCR breadth in vaccine and placebo recipients. Post-vaccination spike-specific CD8+ and CD4+ T cell responses reportedly had substantial breadth.

V and J are TRBV12-3 or TRBV12-4 and TRBJ2-1; 8 bases match TRBD2. This material consisted of peripheral blood, taken in a trial of Ad26.COV2.S vaccine versus placebo. This TCR came from a person aged 18-65 years who received the Ad26.COV2.S COVID-19 vaccine or a placebo. Here the CDR3 reads CASSLGYRTSMFF. In DNA form, the CDR3 reads TGTGCCAGCAGTTTAGGATACCGGACTAGCATGTTCTTC.